These 27 T cell receptor beta chains came from one sample sequenced in a study of OX40 agonist ivuxolimab in advanced cancers. TCRdb's table, derived via immunoSEQ multiplex PCR, lists solely in-frame clones and lacks some. The repertoire holds approximately 84,000 clones, with roughly 94% as singletons. This specimen was CD4+ or CD8+ T cells sorted from blood, taken in a trial of the OX40 agonist ivuxolimab. Receptors were obtained from an adult with an advanced solid tumor such as melanoma, head and neck, liver or kidney cancer.

V is TRBV28 and J is TRBJ2-5; maybe TRBD2 (5 bases). Trimming removed 5 bases at V and 10 bases at J, with 11 bases between. The CDR3 covers 11 residues. Germline-derived CDR1 and CDR2 are MDHEN and SYDVKM. CDR3 in amino acids: CASSEGLGQYF. CDR3 coding DNA: TGTGCCAGCAGTGAAGGACTCGGCCAGTACTTC.

V and J are TRBV7-2 and TRBJ1-1; D not resolved. The CDR3 has 12 amino acids. V was pared by 3 bases and J by 4 bases, with 6 bases between. Germline CDR1 SGHTA, CDR2 FQGNSA. The CDR3 here is CASSFARTEAFF. In DNA form, the CDR3 reads TGTGCCAGCAGCTTCGCACGCACTGAAGCTTTCTTT.

This clone appeared a single time. The CDR3 spells CASSAPTAYEQYF. The CDR3 DNA follows: TGTGCCAGCAGCGCTCCGACAGCCTACGAGCAGTACTTC. V gene TRBV9 combines with J gene TRBJ2-7; tentatively, D is TRBD1 (5 bases). Germline V gives CDR1 SGDLS, CDR2 YYNGEE. The CDR3 spans 13 residues. Deletions cut 3 bases from V and 2 bases from J, with 9 bases between.

The V and J genes are TRBV5-1 and TRBJ1-1; D ambiguous. V dropped 3 bases and J dropped 2 bases, with 8 bases sitting between them. CDR3 length: 13 amino acids. Germline values: CDR1 SGHRS, CDR2 YFSETQ. CDR3 sequence (DNA): TGCGCCAGCAGCTGGTGGGGTAACACTGAAGCTTTCTTT. It is translated as CASSWWGNTEAFF.

This chain uses TRBV4-1 with TRBJ2-3, with D perhaps matching TRBD1 (6 bases). The CDR3 totals 16 residues. Germline CDR1 and CDR2: MGHRA and YSYEKL. The V gene lost 2 bases and the J gene lost 0 bases, with 12 bases spanning the gap. CDR3 coding DNA: TGCGCCAGCAGCCAACAGGGGTGGCCGAGCACAGATACGCAGTATTTT. Its protein is CASSQQGWPSTDTQYF.

This chain joins TRBV9 and TRBJ2-7; D ambiguous. Germline assignment: CDR1 SGDLS and CDR2 YYNGEE. Trimming left V 3 bases short and J 0 bases short, with 10 bases between. The CDR3 has 14 amino acids. The CDR3 here is CASSDDTTSYEQYF. The CDR3 nucleotides read TGTGCCAGCAGCGATGACACAACCTCCTACGAGCAGTACTTC.

The chain is built from TRBV27 and TRBJ2-5, with 7 bases aligning to TRBD2. The ends lost 1 base at V and 5 bases at J; junction bases unmatched: 7. CDR3 length equals 15 residues. The germline gives CDR1 MNHEY, CDR2 SMNVEV (reference sequence). The CDR3 nucleotides are TGTGCCAGCAGTTTATACGGGGGGTCGGTGGAGACCCAGTACTTC. Its protein is CASSLYGGSVETQYF.

The chain couples TRBV19 to TRBJ2-7; D ambiguous. CDR1 is LNHDA, CDR2 SQIVND, per germline (reference sequence). The CDR3 covers 11 residues. V was pared by 2 bases and J by 5 bases, with 4 bases between. CDR3 nucleotide sequence: TGTGCCAGTAGTATAAGTGACGAGCAGTACTTC. Amino acid sequence: CASSISDEQYF.

The chain links TRBV29-1 to TRBJ1-1; possibly TRBD1 for D (5 bases). Trimming cost V 5 bases and J 7 bases, with 11 bases left between them. The CDR3 is made up of 11 amino acids. The V gene's germline CDR1 is SQVTM and CDR2 ANQGSEA. The CDR3 here is CSVWGEIEAFF. CDR3 coding DNA: TGCAGCGTTTGGGGGGAGATTGAAGCTTTCTTT.

The chain combines TRBV27 with TRBJ2-7, with a possible D match to TRBD2 (6 bases). Germline assignment: CDR1 MNHEY and CDR2 SMNVEV (reference sequence). V shed 7 bases and J shed 3 bases, with 13 bases lying between them. There are 13 residues in the CDR3. CDR3 coding DNA: TGTGCCAGCAAGAAGAAGGGAGGCTACGAGCAGTACTTC. Protein product: CASKKKGGYEQYF.

This chain links TRBV11-2 with TRBJ2-3; 10 nucleotides match TRBD2. Looked up from germline, CDR1 is SGHAT and CDR2 is FQNNGV. Germline trimming cut 1 base from V and 2 bases from J; bases unmatched to any gene: 6. This CDR3 is built from 17 residues. The CDR3 here is CASSLVGLAGDTDTQYF. As DNA, the CDR3 is TGTGCCAGCAGCTTAGTCGGCCTAGCGGGGGACACAGATACGCAGTATTTT.

This rearrangement joins TRBV19 to TRBJ1-2; tentative D call: TRBD1 (5 bases). Deletions cut 5 bases from V and 12 bases from J, with 16 bases between. The germline gives CDR1 LNHDA, CDR2 SQIVND (reference sequence). The CDR3 is made up of 12 amino acids. The CDR3 sequence is CASSYRDPPDTF. The CDR3 bases are TGTGCCAGTAGTTACCGGGACCCCCCAGACACCTTC.

This clone was detected only once. This chain links TRBV10-3 with TRBJ2-1, with TRBD2 matching 15 bases. Germline V gene data show CDR1 as ENHRY and CDR2 as SYGVKD. The ends lost 10 bases at V and 2 bases at J; junction bases unmatched: 3. The CDR3 covers 15 residues. The CDR3 here is CATGLAGGPYNEQFF. CDR3 coding DNA: TGTGCCACGGGACTAGCGGGAGGCCCCTACAATGAGCAGTTCTTC.

The rearrangement joins TRBV2 to TRBJ1-2; D remains unclear. Germline V gene data show CDR1 as SNHLY and CDR2 as FYNNEI. The CDR3 is 13 residues long. V lost 1 base and J lost 6, with 9 bases in between. This CDR3 is CASSEEGWDGYTF. In nucleotides, the CDR3 is TGTGCCAGCAGTGAAGAAGGCTGGGATGGCTACACCTTC.

The rearrangement joins TRBV7-9 to TRBJ2-7; 7 bases line up with TRBD1. This CDR3 region has 14 residues. The V and J ends lost 2 bases and 3 bases, in that order; junction bases with no gene match: 4. The germline CDR1 and CDR2 sequences are SEHNR and FQNEAQ (reference sequence). The DNA of the CDR3 is TGTGCCAGCAGCTTAACAGGGGACAACTACGAGCAGTACTTC. Residues: CASSLTGDNYEQYF.

The rearrangement uses TRBV27 and TRBJ2-1; D remains unclear. Germline V gene lookup returns CDR1 MNHEY and CDR2 SMNVEV (reference sequence). V was clipped by 3 bases and J by 0 bases, with 6 bases between them. CDR3 length: 14 amino acids. CDR3 nucleotides: TGTGCCAGCAGTTTTTACCTCTCCTACAATGAGCAGTTCTTC. Translated: CASSFYLSYNEQFF.

This clone came up a few times. The chain carries TRBV7-3 and TRBJ2-7; 9 bases fit TRBD1. The germline V gene has CDR1 SGHTA and CDR2 FQGTGA. The V gene end was trimmed by 4 bases and the J gene end by 6 bases; junction bases not matched to a gene: 4. This CDR3 is built from 13 residues. The CDR3 loop is CASSSTGGREQYF. The CDR3 nucleotides read TGTGCCAGCAGCTCGACAGGGGGTCGCGAGCAGTACTTC.

The chain carries TRBV5-8 and TRBJ2-1; no reliable D call. Trimming pared 4 bases from V and 9 bases from J, leaving 8 bases between. Germline loops: CDR1 SGHTS, CDR2 YDEGEE. CDR3 length: 11 residues. The CDR3 protein is CASSVDFEQFF. As DNA, the CDR3 is TGTGCCAGCAGCGTAGACTTTGAGCAGTTCTTC.

J is TRBJ2-1 and V is TRBV29-1; no reliable D call. The CDR3 is 13 amino acids. CDR1 and CDR2 from the germline V gene are SQVTM and ANQGSEA. Trimming shortened V by 5 bases and J by 5 bases, and 13 bases separated the two germline ends. CDR3 region: CSVSIFRNNEQFF. Here the CDR3 DNA reads TGCAGCGTTTCTATTTTCAGGAACAATGAGCAGTTCTTC.

The chain recombines TRBV5-6 with TRBJ1-2, with TRBD1 identical over 7 bases. Looked up from germline, CDR1 is SGHDT and CDR2 is YYEEEE. The ends lost 0 bases at V and 7 bases at J; junction bases unmatched: 9. This CDR3 spans 15 amino acids. In DNA, the CDR3 is TGTGCCAGCAGCTTGGAAGGGACAGAGTATCGTGGCTACACCTTC. Its translation: CASSLEGTEYRGYTF.

V is TRBV6-6 and J is TRBJ1-4, with TRBD1 as a possible D gene (6 bases). From germline, CDR1 is MNHNY and CDR2 SVGAGI (reference sequence). V was shortened by 4 bases and J by 6 bases, with 15 bases between the two germline ends. The CDR3 runs 15 residues. The CDR3, as DNA: TGTGCCAGCAGTTTCACACAGGGAGGGGATGAAAAACTGTTTTTT. Protein product: CASSFTQGGDEKLFF.

This clone appeared once. The chain is built from TRBV7-8 and TRBJ2-2, with D unclear. Germline CDR1 SGHVS, CDR2 FQNEAQ. Trimming cost V 1 base and J 0 bases, with 6 bases left between them. CDR3 length: 15 residues. In nucleotides, the CDR3 is TGTGCCAGCAGCTTAGGGGTCCCGAACACCGGGGAGCTGTTTTTT. It yields the protein CASSLGVPNTGELFF.

The chain joins TRBV5-1 to TRBJ2-7; D not resolved. Trimming pared 1 base from V and 5 bases from J, leaving 4 bases between. Per the germline V gene, CDR1 is SGHRS and CDR2 is YFSETQ. The CDR3 extends over 11 amino acids. The CDR3 spells CASSLSDEQYF. The CDR3 DNA sequence: TGCGCCAGCAGCTTGAGCGACGAGCAGTACTTC. The full variable domain, in which reference TRBV5-1 and TRBJ2-7 provide the parts outside the CDR3, is KAGVTQTPRYLIKTRGQQVTLSCSPISGHRSVSWYQQTPGQGLQFLFEYFSETQRNKGNFPGRFSGRQFSNSRSEMNVSTLELGDSALYLCASSLSDEQYFGPGTRLTVT.

This clone has only one observation. This chain uses TRBV7-9 with TRBJ2-3, with unresolved D. Looked up from germline, CDR1 is SEHNR and CDR2 is FQNEAQ (reference sequence). The CDR3 has 14 amino acids. V was pared by 3 bases and J by 2 bases, with 9 bases between. The CDR3 region is CASSFIPATDTQYF. In DNA form, the CDR3 reads TGTGCCAGCAGCTTCATTCCGGCCACAGATACGCAGTATTTT.

The count of this clone is one. The chain has TRBV6-1 and TRBJ2-3; the D is unclear. V lost 6 bases and J lost 0, with 10 bases in between. This CDR3 is 14 amino acids long. In germline, CDR1 is MNHNS, CDR2 SASEGT. Here the CDR3 reads CASSDGRSTDTQYF. CDR3 nucleotides: TGTGCCAGCAGCGACGGACGGAGCACAGATACGCAGTATTTT.

This chain connects TRBV15 to TRBJ2-1, with a weak D call TRBD2 (6 bases). V shed 6 bases and J shed 10 bases, with 16 bases lying between them. CDR3 length: 13 residues. CDR1 and CDR2 (germline): LNHNV, YYDKDF (reference sequence). The CDR3 DNA is TGTGCCACCAGACTCGGAGGGGTAGAGGAGCAGTTCTTC. The encoded protein is CATRLGGVEEQFF.

CDR3 amino acids: CASSLGTDTDTQYF. The CDR3 DNA reads TGTGCCAGCAGCTTAGGGACGGACACAGATACGCAGTATTTT. The V and J genes are TRBV11-2 and TRBJ2-3; D gene uncertain. V was clipped by 1 base and J by 2 bases, with 7 bases between them. CDR1 is SGHAT and CDR2 is FQNNGV in the germline V gene. This CDR3 spans 14 amino acids.